Below, one T cell receptor (beta chain) is given with its context. Its antigen remains unknown. The CDR3 has 9 residues. Germline loops: CDR1 WNHNN, CDR2 SYGVQD (reference sequence). J was trimmed by 11 bases and V by 9 bases; bases with no gene match: 3. Assay execution took place at the deep level. The protocol was immunoSEQ multiplex PCR, while the TCRdb copy is restricted to in-frame clones and leaves out a portion. The table includes around 2.5 million clones, more than 85% detected once. The data are from a study of shared clonotypes between healthy human individuals. Looking at the study overall: Donor ages ranged 18 to 49 years: a couple of women, a few men.

Points from the study as a whole: Lower generation probabilities were found for non-shared clonotypes than for those shared by all four donors.

The rearrangement links TRBV10-1 to TRBJ2-5; 7 bases line up with TRBD2. What was sequenced was naive CD4+ T cells from PBMCs. Subset reported: CD45RA+ positively selected. This receptor was identified in a man younger than 35 in good health. Some clones in this sample may be carry-over from other donors' samples. The CDR3: CASAGEQYF. The CDR3 DNA reads as TGCGCCAGTGCGGGGGAGCAGTACTTC.